This record concerns one T cell receptor beta chain sequence. The sample originates from a study of blood T cell repertoires in COVID-19. Overall study: Acute and convalescent COVID-19 specimens originated in the United States, Italy and Spain. The cDNA or gDNA used as material had been derived from T cells, B-cell-depleted T cells, or PBMCs.

Seattle researchers signed up patients amid active infection and tracked them longitudinally. Original data processing: Reference gene primers were amplified, and this amplification served to estimate nucleated cell counts. Method: immunoSEQ multiplex PCR; TCRdb's copy keeps in-frame clones and lacks some. For V, J and clone size, that table is used; D and trimming come from the DNA. Found here are over 200,000 clones, about 87% of them singletons; the top ten hold roughly 2.7%. Looked up from germline, CDR1 is MGHDK and CDR2 is SYGVNS. The CDR3 is 15 amino acids. Between the trimmed V and J ends, which lost 3 bases and 9 bases, there was a span of 18 bases.

The chain combines TRBV25-1 with TRBJ2-1; D is ambiguous. The clonotype was recovered from a man aged 30 to 45 with COVID-19, enrolled during active disease. Sequencing was carried out using peripheral blood. The CDR3 DNA is TGTGCCAGCAGTGATCGAGATCTCCCTGGTGTTGAGCAGTTCTTC. Its protein is CASSDRDLPGVEQFF.